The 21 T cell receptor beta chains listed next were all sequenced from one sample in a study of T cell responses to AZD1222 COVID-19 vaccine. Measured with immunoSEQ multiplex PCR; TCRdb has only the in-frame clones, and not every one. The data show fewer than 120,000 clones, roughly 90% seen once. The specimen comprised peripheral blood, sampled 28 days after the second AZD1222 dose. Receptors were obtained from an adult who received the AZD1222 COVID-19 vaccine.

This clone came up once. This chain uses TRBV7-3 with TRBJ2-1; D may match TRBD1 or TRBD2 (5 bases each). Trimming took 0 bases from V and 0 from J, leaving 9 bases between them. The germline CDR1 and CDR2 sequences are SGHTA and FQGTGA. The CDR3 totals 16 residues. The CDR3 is CASSLTRGRSYNEQFF. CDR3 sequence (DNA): TGTGCCAGCAGCTTAACCCGGGGACGCTCCTACAATGAGCAGTTCTTC.

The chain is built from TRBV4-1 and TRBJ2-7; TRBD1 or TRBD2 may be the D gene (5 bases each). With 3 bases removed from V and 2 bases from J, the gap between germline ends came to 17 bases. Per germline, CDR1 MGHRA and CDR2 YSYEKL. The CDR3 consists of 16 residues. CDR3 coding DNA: TGCGCCAGCAGCCACTCCCGTGGGGGAGTTCCCTACGAGCAGTACTTC. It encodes CASSHSRGGVPYEQYF.

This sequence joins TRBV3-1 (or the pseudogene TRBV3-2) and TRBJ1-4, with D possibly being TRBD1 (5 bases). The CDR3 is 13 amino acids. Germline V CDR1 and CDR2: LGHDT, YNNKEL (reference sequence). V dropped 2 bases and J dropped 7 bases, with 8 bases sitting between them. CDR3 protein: CASSQPGPEKLFF. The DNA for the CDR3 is TGTGCCAGCAGCCAACCGGGACCTGAAAAACTGTTTTTT.

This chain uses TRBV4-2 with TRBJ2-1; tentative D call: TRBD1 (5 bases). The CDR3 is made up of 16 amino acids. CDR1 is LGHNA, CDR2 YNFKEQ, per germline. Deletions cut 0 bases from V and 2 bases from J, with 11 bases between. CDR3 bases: TGTGCCAGCAGCCAAGAGGGGCGGCCCCCCTACAATGAGCAGTTCTTC. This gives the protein CASSQEGRPPYNEQFF.

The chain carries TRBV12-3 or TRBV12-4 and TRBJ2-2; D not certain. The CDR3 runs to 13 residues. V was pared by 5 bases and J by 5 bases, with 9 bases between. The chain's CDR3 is CASSTVETGELFF. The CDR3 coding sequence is TGTGCCAGCAGTACCGTGGAGACCGGGGAGCTGTTTTTT.

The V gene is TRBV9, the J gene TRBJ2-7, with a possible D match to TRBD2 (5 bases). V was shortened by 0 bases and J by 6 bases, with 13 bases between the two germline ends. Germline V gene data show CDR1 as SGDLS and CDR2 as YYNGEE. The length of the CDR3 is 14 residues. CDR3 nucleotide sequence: TGTGCCAGCAGCGTAGCCGCGGGCCGTTCCGAGCAGTACTTC. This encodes CASSVAAGRSEQYF. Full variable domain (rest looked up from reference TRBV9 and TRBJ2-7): DSGVTQTPKHLITATGQRVTLRCSPRSGDLSVYWYQQSLDQGLQFLIQYYNGEERAKGNILERFSAQQFPDLHSELNLSSLELGDSALYFCASSVAAGRSEQYFGPGTRLTVT.

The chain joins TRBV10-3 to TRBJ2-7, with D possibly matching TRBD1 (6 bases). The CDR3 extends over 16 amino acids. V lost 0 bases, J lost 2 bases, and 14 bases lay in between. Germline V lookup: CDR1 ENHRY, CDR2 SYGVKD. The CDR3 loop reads CAISESRQGPTYEQYF. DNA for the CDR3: TGTGCCATCAGTGAGTCGCGGCAGGGGCCTACCTACGAGCAGTACTTC.

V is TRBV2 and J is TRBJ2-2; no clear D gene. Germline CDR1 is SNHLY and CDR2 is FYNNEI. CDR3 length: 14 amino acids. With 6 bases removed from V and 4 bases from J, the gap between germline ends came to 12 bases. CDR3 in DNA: TGTGCCAGCAGCCCTTACCGCGGCACCGGGGAGCTGTTTTTT. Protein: CASSPYRGTGELFF. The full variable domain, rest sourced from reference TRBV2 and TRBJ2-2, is EPEVTQTPSHQVTQMGQEVILRCVPISNHLYFYWYRQILGQKVEFLVSFYNNEISEKSEIFDDQFSVERPDGSNFTLKIRSTKLEDSAMYFCASSPYRGTGELFFGEGSRLTVL.

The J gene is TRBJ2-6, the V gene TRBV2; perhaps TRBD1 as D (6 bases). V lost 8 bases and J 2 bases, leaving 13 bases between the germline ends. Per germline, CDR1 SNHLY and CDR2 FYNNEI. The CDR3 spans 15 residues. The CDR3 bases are TGTGCCAGCTCAGGGGTTACCGCTGGGGCCAACGTCCTGACTTTC. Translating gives CASSGVTAGANVLTF. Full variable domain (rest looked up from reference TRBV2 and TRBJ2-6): EPEVTQTPSHQVTQMGQEVILRCVPISNHLYFYWYRQILGQKVEFLVSFYNNEISEKSEIFDDQFSVERPDGSNFTLKIRSTKLEDSAMYFCASSGVTAGANVLTFGAGSRLTVL.

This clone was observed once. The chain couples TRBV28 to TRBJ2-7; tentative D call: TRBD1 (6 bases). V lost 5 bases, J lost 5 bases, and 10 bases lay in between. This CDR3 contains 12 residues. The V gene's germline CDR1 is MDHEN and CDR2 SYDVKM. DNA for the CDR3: TGTGCCAGCAGTCCTCAGGGGAACGAGCAGTACTTC. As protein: CASSPQGNEQYF.

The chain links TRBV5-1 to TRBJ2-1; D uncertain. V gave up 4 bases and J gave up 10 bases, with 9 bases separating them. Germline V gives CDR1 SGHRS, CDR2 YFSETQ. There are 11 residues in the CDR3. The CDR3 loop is CASSVTEEQFF. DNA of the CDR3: TGCGCCAGCAGCGTGACGGAGGAGCAGTTCTTC.

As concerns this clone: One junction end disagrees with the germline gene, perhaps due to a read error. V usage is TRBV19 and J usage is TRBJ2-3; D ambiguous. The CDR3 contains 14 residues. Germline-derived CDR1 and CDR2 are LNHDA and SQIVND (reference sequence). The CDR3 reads CASSDRRPVDRQYF. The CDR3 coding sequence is TGTGCCAGTAGTGATCGAAGGCCGGTGGATAGGCAGTATTTT.

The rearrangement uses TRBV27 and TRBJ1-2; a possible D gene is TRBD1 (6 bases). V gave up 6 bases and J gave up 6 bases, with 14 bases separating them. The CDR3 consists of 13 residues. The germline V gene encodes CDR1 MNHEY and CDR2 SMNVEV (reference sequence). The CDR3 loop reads CASSQLTGNGYTF. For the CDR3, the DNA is TGTGCCAGCAGCCAACTTACAGGGAATGGCTACACCTTC.

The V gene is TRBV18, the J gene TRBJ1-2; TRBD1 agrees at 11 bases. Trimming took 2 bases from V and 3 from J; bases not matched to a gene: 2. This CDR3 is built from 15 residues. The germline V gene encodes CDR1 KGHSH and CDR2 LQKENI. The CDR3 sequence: CASSPGTGGHYGYTF. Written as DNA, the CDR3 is TGTGCCAGCTCACCAGGGACAGGGGGACACTATGGCTACACCTTC. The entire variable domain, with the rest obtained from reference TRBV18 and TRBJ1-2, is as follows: NAGVMQNPRHLVRRRGQEARLRCSPMKGHSHVYWYRQLPEEGLKFMVYLQKENIIDESGMPKERFSAEFPKEGPSILRIQQVVRGDSAAYFCASSPGTGGHYGYTFGSGTRLTVV.

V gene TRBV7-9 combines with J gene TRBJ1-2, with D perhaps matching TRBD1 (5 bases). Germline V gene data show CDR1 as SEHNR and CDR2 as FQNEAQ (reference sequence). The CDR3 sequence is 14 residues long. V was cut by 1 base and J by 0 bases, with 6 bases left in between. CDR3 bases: TGTGCCAGCAGCTTAGACAGGTCTAACTATGGCTACACCTTC. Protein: CASSLDRSNYGYTF.

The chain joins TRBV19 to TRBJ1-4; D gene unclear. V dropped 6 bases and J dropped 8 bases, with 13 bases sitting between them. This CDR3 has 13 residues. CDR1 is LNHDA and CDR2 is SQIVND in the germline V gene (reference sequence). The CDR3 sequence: CASSPHAHEKLFF. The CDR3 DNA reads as TGTGCCAGTAGCCCTCATGCTCACGAAAAACTGTTTTTT.

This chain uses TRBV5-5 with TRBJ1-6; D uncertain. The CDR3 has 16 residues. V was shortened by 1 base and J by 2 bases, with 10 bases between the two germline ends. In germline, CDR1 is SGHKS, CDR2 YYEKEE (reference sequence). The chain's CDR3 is CASSLTVATYNSPLHF. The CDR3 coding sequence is TGTGCCAGCAGCTTGACCGTGGCTACCTATAATTCACCCCTCCACTTT.

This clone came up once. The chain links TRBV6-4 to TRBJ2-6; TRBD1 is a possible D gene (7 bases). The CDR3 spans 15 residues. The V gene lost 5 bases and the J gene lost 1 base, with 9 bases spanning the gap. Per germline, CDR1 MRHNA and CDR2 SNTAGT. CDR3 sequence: CASSPGGSGANVLTF. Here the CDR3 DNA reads TGTGCCAGCAGTCCAGGGGGGTCTGGGGCCAACGTCCTGACTTTC.

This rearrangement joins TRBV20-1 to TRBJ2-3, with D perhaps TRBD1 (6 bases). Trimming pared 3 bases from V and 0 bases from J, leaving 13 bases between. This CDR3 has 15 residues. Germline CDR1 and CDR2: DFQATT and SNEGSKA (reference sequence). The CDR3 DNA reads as TGCAGTGCTAGTTATGTGGGGGCTAGCACAGATACGCAGTATTTT. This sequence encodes CSASYVGASTDTQYF.

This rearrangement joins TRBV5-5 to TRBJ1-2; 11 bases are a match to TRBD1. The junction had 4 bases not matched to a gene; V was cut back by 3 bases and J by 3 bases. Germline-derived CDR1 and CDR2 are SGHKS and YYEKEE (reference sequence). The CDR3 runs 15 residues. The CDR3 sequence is CASSWGTGGDYGYTF. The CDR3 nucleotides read TGTGCCAGCAGCTGGGGGACAGGGGGTGACTATGGCTACACCTTC.

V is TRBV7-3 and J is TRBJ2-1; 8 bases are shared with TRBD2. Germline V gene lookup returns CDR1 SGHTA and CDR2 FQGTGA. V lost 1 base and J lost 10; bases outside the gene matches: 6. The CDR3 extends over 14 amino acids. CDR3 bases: TGTGCCAGCAGCTTAATGGCAGCGGGGGCCGAGCAGTTCTTC. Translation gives CASSLMAAGAEQFF.